The present T cell receptor (beta chain) was sequenced within a study of CD8+CD57+ T cells in acquired aplastic anemia. At least ten counts were recorded for this clonotype. Losses at the gene ends were 0 bases for V and 5 bases for J; bases not matched to a gene: 12. Germline V lookup: CDR1 LGHDT, CDR2 YNNKEL (reference sequence). The CDR3 runs to 17 residues. TCR beta VDJ and CDR3 profiling used genomic DNA as template. TCRdb recomputed calls from the reads with MiXCR, one row per CDR3 protein. The repertoire includes roughly 130,000 distinct CDR3 sequences, about 48% of them detected once, and around 2.5% sits in the top ten.

The source material was sorted CD4+, CD8+, or CD8+CD57+ T cells (not recorded which) from PBMCs. The clonotype comes from a human donor in good health, serving as a control. The chain has TRBV3-1 and TRBJ1-2, with 7 bases identical to TRBD1. CDR3 in amino acids: CASSQERQGRFYYGYTF. CDR3 sequence (DNA): TGTGCCAGCAGCCAAGAGCGACAGGGTCGTTTTTATTATGGCTACACCTTC.